The T cell receptor beta chain under discussion was sequenced for a study of T cell responses to AZD1222 COVID-19 vaccine. Findings of the study overall: Recipients of AZD1222 seropositive at baseline numbered only five or six.

This CDR3 region has 13 residues. The ends were cut back, 0 bases at V and 3 bases at J, with 4 bases in the middle. Germline values: CDR1 MNHNS, CDR2 SASEGT. Comments on this clone: Its antigen is unidentified.

Sequenced by immunoSEQ multiplex PCR; TCRdb stores in-frame clones only, minus some. Of 150,000 to 200,000 clones detected, 87% appear once; the ten largest clones hold approximately 2.5%. The genes are TRBV6-1 and TRBJ2-3; D remains unclear. The clonotype originates from an adult in good health. Specimen: peripheral blood, collected on day 0 of MenACWY control vaccination. This chain's CDR3 is CASSEAWTDTQYF. The CDR3 bases are TGTGCCAGCAGTGAAGCCTGGACAGATACGCAGTATTTT.